These 15 T cell receptor beta chains were all obtained from the same sample, sequenced in a study of blood T cell repertoires in COVID-19. Data came from immunoSEQ multiplex PCR; TCRdb stores just in-frame clones and leaves some out. The sample lists 52,000 or so clones, roughly four fifths occurring once. Sequenced sample: peripheral blood. The receptors shown here come from a human donor in a cohort sampled during active or convalescent COVID-19.

In its sample, this clone was seen a few times. In nucleotides, the CDR3 is TGTGCCAGCAGCACCGGACAGGGGAGCACTGAAGCTTTCTTT. It is translated as CASSTGQGSTEAFF. V and J are TRBV11-3 and TRBJ1-1; 9 positions match TRBD1. V lost 5 bases and J lost 4; bases outside the gene matches: 5. There are 14 residues in the CDR3. CDR1 and CDR2 (germline): SGHNT, YENEEA.

CDR3 loop: CASSSPPGYGYTF. The CDR3, as DNA: TGTGCCAGCAGCTCCCCCCCGGGTTATGGCTACACCTTC. The chain couples TRBV7-9 to TRBJ1-2; unclear D gene. The V end lost 4 bases, the J end lost 5 bases, and 11 bases lay between the germline ends. The CDR3 is made up of 13 amino acids. Germline loops: CDR1 SEHNR, CDR2 FQNEAQ (reference sequence).

This clone appeared a few times. The genes are TRBV9 and TRBJ2-7; TRBD2 is a possible D gene (6 bases). Germline V gene data show CDR1 as SGDLS and CDR2 as YYNGEE. V lost 3 bases, J lost 2 bases, and 12 bases lay in between. There are 14 residues in the CDR3. The CDR3 loop reads CASSGGGVTYEQYF. CDR3 nucleotide sequence: TGTGCCAGCAGCGGGGGCGGGGTCACCTACGAGCAGTACTTC.

J is TRBJ1-1 and V is TRBV2; TRBD1 might be the D (5 bases). The germline CDR1 and CDR2 sequences are SNHLY and FYNNEI. Trimming took off 2 bases at V and 2 bases at J, with 12 bases between the two ends. The CDR3 is 15 amino acids. Here the CDR3 reads CASSESGGFNTEAFF. The CDR3 nucleotides read TGTGCCAGCAGTGAATCCGGGGGGTTTAACACTGAAGCTTTCTTT.

The chain recombines TRBV25-1 with TRBJ1-2; 7 positions match TRBD1. There are 12 residues in the CDR3. V gave up 4 bases and J gave up 8 bases; unmatched junction bases: 4. CDR1 is MGHDK, CDR2 SYGVNS, per germline. The CDR3 spells CASSGDSRGYTF. The CDR3 nucleotides are TGTGCCAGCAGTGGGGACAGTCGCGGCTACACCTTC.

This clone occurred once. The chain recombines TRBV27 with TRBJ1-6; tentatively, D is TRBD1 (5 bases). The CDR3 runs 15 residues. CDR1 and CDR2 (germline): MNHEY, SMNVEV (reference sequence). The germline V and J ends were trimmed by 5 bases and 10 bases, with 18 bases remaining between them. The CDR3 region has the DNA TGTGCCAGCAGTCTAGGGAGCGGGGGGGGATCACCCCTCCACTTT. Protein product: CASSLGSGGGSPLHF.

The chain carries TRBV2 and TRBJ2-3; TRBD1 agrees at 8 bases. Germline V gene data show CDR1 as SNHLY and CDR2 as FYNNEI. Trimming at V came to 8 bases and at J to 4 bases, leaving 14 bases not matched to a gene. This CDR3 comprises 16 residues. The CDR3 is CASRGETGERSDTQYF. The CDR3 DNA reads TGTGCCAGCCGAGGGGAGACAGGGGAAAGGTCAGATACGCAGTATTTT.

The chain carries TRBV11-3 and TRBJ2-7; TRBD2 might be the D (6 bases). V gave up 4 bases and J gave up 3 bases, with 10 bases separating them. Germline-derived CDR1 and CDR2 are SGHNT and YENEEA. The CDR3 has 13 amino acids. The CDR3 bases are TGTGCCAGCAGCTCCGGGGGAGACTACGAGCAGTACTTC. Its protein product is CASSSGGDYEQYF.

The V gene is TRBV3-1 (or the pseudogene TRBV3-2), the J gene TRBJ1-3; possibly TRBD1 for D (6 bases). This CDR3 contains 18 residues. Per germline, CDR1 LGHDT and CDR2 YNNKEL (reference sequence). Trimming left V 1 base short and J 0 bases short, with 16 bases between. The chain's CDR3 is CASSQASNRVLSGNTIYF. CDR3 DNA sequence: TGTGCCAGCAGCCAAGCTAGTAACAGGGTACTCTCTGGAAACACCATATATTTT.

The chain employs TRBV25-1 and TRBJ1-1, with a weak D call TRBD1 (5 bases). The CDR3 sequence is 12 residues long. Trimming took 6 bases from V and 5 from J, leaving 10 bases between them. Germline V gene sequence: CDR1 MGHDK, CDR2 SYGVNS. The chain's CDR3 is CASSRGGTEAFF. The CDR3 DNA reads as TGTGCCAGCAGCCGGGGGGGGACTGAAGCTTTCTTT.

This clone was seen only once. The chain uses TRBV19 and TRBJ1-5; TRBD1 is a possible D gene (5 bases). The CDR3 sequence is 14 residues long. Trimming took 6 bases from V and 7 from J, leaving 16 bases between them. Germline-derived CDR1 and CDR2 are LNHDA and SQIVND (reference sequence). The CDR3 protein is CASRPMGGSQPQHF. The CDR3 coding sequence is TGTGCCAGTAGACCGATGGGGGGGAGCCAGCCCCAGCATTTT.

This clone has a single count. The chain combines TRBV7-3 with TRBJ2-7, with 14 bases matching TRBD2. This CDR3 has 15 residues. The ends lost 5 bases at V and 3 bases at J; junction bases unmatched: 3. Germline CDR1 reads SGHTA; CDR2 reads FQGTGA. In DNA form, the CDR3 reads TGTGCCAGCAGCCTCGGACTAGCGGGGGGCTACGAGCAGTACTTC. Amino acids: CASSLGLAGGYEQYF.

This chain joins TRBV18 and TRBJ1-1, with D tentatively TRBD1 (5 bases). This CDR3 is 12 amino acids long. Germline CDR1 reads KGHSH; CDR2 reads LQKENI. V was clipped by 3 bases and J by 8 bases, with 10 bases between them. Here the CDR3 DNA reads TGTGCCAGCTCACCTCAGGAGGGGGAAGCTTTCTTT. Protein product: CASSPQEGEAFF.

The CDR3 DNA is TGTGCCAGCAGCGCCATCCGGGACTTGGGCAACACCGGGGAGCTGTTTTTT. Its protein is CASSAIRDLGNTGELFF. The chain joins TRBV9 to TRBJ2-2; D might be TRBD2 (6 bases). CDR3 length: 17 amino acids. Per the germline V gene, CDR1 is SGDLS and CDR2 is YYNGEE. V dropped 3 bases and J dropped 2 bases, with 17 bases sitting between them.

CDR3 sequence (DNA): TGTGCCAGCGGGGACATCTCTGGCTACACCTTC. It translates to CASGDISGYTF. This chain links TRBV3-1 (or the pseudogene TRBV3-2) with TRBJ1-2; tentative D call: TRBD1 (6 bases). The V end lost 8 bases, the J end lost 7 bases, and 11 bases lay between the germline ends. Germline assignment: CDR1 LGHDT and CDR2 YNNKEL (reference sequence). CDR3 length equals 11 residues.